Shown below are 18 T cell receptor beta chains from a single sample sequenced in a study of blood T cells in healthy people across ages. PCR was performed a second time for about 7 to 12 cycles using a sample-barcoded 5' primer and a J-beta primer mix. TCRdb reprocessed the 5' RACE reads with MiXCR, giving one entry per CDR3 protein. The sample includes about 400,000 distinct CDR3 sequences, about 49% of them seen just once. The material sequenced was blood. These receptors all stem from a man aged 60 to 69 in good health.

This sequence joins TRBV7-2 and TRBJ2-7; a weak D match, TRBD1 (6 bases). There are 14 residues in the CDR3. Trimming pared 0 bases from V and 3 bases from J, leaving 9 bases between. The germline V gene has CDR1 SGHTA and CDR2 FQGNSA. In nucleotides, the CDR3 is TGTGCCAGCAGCTTAGCCGGACAGTACTACGAGCAGTACTTC. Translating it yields CASSLAGQYYEQYF.

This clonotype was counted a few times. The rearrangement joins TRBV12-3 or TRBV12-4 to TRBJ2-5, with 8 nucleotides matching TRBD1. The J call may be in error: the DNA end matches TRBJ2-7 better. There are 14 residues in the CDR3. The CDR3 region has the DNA TGTGCCAGCGGACCTGGGGACAGGAGCTACGAGCAGTACTTC. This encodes CASGPGDRSYEQYF.

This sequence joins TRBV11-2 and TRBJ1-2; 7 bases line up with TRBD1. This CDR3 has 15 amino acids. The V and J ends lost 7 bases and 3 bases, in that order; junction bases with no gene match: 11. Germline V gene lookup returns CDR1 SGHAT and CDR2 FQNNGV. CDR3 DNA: TGTGCCAGCAACGAAGCGGGCAGGGGGGACTATGGCTACACCTTC. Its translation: CASNEAGRGDYGYTF.

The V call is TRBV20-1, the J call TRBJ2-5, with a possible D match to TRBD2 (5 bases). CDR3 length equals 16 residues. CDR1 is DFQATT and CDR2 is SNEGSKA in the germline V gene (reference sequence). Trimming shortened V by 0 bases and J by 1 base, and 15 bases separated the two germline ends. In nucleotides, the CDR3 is TGCAGTGCTAGAGATAGCTCGGGAATGGGCCAAGAGACCCAGTACTTC. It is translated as CSARDSSGMGQETQYF.

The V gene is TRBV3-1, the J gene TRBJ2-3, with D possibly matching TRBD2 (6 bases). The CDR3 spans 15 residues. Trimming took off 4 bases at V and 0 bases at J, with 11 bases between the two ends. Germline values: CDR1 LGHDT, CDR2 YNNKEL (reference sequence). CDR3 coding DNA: TGTGCCAGCAGCCCCGAAGGGAGGAGCACAGATACGCAGTATTTT. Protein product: CASSPEGRSTDTQYF.

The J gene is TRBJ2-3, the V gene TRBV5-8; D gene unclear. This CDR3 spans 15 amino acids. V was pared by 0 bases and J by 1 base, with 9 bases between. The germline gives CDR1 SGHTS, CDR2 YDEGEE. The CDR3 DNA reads TGTGCCAGCAGCTTGGCGTCGGCCGGCACAGATACGCAGTATTTT. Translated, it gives CASSLASAGTDTQYF.

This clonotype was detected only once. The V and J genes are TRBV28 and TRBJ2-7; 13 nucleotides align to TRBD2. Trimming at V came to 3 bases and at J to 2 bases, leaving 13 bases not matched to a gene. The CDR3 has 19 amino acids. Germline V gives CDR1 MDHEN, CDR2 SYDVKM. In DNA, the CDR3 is TGTGCCAGCAGTTTCCTATTAGGACTAGCGGGAGCTTCTCCCTACGAGCAGTACTTC. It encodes CASSFLLGLAGASPYEQYF.

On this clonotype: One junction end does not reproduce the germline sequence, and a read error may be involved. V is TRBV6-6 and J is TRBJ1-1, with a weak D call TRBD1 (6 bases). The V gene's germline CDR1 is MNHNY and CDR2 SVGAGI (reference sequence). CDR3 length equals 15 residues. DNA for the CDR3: TGTGCCAGCACCACCCCCGAGGGATGGGACACTGGAGCTTTCTTT. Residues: CASTTPEGWDTGAFF.

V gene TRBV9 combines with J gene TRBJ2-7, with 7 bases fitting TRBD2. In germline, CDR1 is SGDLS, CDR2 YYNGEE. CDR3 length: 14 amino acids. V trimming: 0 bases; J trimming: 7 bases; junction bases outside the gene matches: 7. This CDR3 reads CASSVGGGIGEQYF. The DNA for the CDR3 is TGTGCCAGCAGCGTAGGGGGAGGGATAGGGGAGCAGTACTTC.

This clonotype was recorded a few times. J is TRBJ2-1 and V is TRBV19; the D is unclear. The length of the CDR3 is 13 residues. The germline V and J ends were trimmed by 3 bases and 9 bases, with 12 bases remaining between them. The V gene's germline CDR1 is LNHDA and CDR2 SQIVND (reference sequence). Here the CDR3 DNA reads TGTGCCAGTAGTATCTTGGGTAGTGCTGAGCAGTTCTTC. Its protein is CASSILGSAEQFF.

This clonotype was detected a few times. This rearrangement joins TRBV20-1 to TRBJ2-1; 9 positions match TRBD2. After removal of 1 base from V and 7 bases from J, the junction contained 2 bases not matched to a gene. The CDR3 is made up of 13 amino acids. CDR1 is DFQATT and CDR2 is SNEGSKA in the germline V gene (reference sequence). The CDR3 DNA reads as TGCAGTGCTAGAGGCAGCGGGGGGAATGAGCAGTTCTTC. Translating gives CSARGSGGNEQFF.

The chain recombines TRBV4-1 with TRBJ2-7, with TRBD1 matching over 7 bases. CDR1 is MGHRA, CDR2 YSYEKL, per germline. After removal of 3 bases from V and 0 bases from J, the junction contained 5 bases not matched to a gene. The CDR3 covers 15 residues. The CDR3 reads CASSHSGTASYEQYF. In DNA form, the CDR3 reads TGCGCCAGCAGCCACTCCGGGACAGCCTCCTACGAGCAGTACTTC.

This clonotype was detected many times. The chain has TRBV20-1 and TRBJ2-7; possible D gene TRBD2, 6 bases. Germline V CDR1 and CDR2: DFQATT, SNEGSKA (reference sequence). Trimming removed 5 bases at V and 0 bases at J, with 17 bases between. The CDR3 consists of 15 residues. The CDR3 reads CSASPVAGSSYEQYF. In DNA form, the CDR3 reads TGCAGTGCTTCCCCCGTGGCGGGGAGCTCCTACGAGCAGTACTTC.

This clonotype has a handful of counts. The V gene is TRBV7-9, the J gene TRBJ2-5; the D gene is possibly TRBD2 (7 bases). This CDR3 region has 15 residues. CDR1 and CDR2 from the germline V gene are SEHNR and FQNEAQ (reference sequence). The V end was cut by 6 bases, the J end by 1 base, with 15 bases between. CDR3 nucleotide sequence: TGTGCCAGCAGACAACAGGGAGGGGCCCAAGAGACCCAGTACTTC. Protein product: CASRQQGGAQETQYF.

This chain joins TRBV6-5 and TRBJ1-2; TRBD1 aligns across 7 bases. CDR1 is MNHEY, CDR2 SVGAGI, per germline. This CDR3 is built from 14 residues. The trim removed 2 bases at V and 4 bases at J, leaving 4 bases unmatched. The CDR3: CASSYGDSLYGYTF. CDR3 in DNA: TGTGCCAGCAGTTACGGGGACAGCCTCTATGGCTACACCTTC.

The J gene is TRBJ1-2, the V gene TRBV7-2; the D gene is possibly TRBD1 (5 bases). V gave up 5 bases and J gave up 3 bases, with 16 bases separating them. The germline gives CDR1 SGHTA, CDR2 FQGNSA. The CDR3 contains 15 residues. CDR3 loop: CASSPGSGRDYGYTF. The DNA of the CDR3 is TGTGCCAGCAGCCCTGGTTCAGGGAGGGACTATGGCTACACCTTC.

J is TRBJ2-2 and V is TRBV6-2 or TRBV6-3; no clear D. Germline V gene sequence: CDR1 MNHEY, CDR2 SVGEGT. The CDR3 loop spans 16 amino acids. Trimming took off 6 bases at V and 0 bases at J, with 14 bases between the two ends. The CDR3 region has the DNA TGTGCCAGCAGCCCAGGACCTAGAGCGAACACCGGGGAGCTGTTTTTT. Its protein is CASSPGPRANTGELFF.

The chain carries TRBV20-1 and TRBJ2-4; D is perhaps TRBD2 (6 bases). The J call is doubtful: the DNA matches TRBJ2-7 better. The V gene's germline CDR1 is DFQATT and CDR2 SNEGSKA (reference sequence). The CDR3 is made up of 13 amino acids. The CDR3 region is CSAHPGGTYEQYF. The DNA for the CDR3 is TGCAGTGCCCATCCGGGCGGGACCTACGAGCAGTACTTC.